This passage covers 27 T cell receptor beta chains from one sample sequenced in a study of T cell repertoires in cytomegalovirus infection (dated 2019 in TCRdb). This specimen's treatment or condition label, per the study, means: in vitro stimulation with specific CMV peptide epitopes to enrich CMV-specific T cells. Sequencing relied on an Illumina HiSeq 1500. In TCRdb, the public reads were trimmed at Q25 with fastp and aligned with MiXCR, with productive beta chains retained. Identical CDR3 protein sequences are pooled into one entry, listed with their most common genes and DNA. The sample profile shows around 710,000 distinct CDR3 sequences; just under 30% of them were found once. In total, the top ten clones hold around 14% of the sample. These receptors' antigens are unknown. The starting material was cultured CD8+ T cells from PBMCs, obtained from culture after CMV antigen stimulation. The receptors were sampled from a human donor in good health (CMV status not recorded). Some clones in this sample may be carry-over from other donors' samples.

J is TRBJ2-3 and V is TRBV7-9; the D is unclear. Germline V gene sequence: CDR1 SEHNR, CDR2 FQNEAQ (reference sequence). The CDR3 runs 16 residues. V lost 5 bases and J 3 bases, leaving 18 bases between the germline ends. CDR3: CASSPRRTEDTDTQYF. CDR3 sequence (DNA): TGTGCCAGCAGCCCTCGAAGGACCGAAGATACAGATACGCAGTATTTT.

DNA for the CDR3: TGTGCCAGTAGTGGGGCAGGGTGGGGAGAAGAAGCTTTCTTT. The encoded protein is CASSGAGWGEEAFF. The V gene is TRBV19, the J gene TRBJ1-1; D possibly corresponds to TRBD1 (5 bases). This CDR3 is 14 amino acids long. In germline, CDR1 is LNHDA, CDR2 SQIVND (reference sequence). V was shortened by 5 bases and J by 8 bases, with 18 bases between the two germline ends.

This chain connects TRBV6-1 to TRBJ2-7; D is uncertain. The V gene lost 2 bases and the J gene lost 5 bases, with 7 bases spanning the gap. CDR3 size: 12 residues. CDR1 and CDR2 (germline): MNHNS, SASEGT. In nucleotides, the CDR3 is TGTGCCAGCAGTGAAATTAGGGACGAGCAGTACGTC. Its translation: CASSEIRDEQYV.

J is TRBJ2-2 and V is TRBV20-1; the match to TRBD1 covers 7 bases. V gave up 0 bases and J gave up 0 bases; unmatched junction bases: 4. Germline assignment: CDR1 DFQATT and CDR2 SNEGSKA (reference sequence). The CDR3 extends over 16 amino acids. CDR3 nucleotides: TGCAGTGCTAGAGATACAGGGACAGCGAACACCGGGGAGCTGTTTTTT. Residues: CSARDTGTANTGELFF.

This chain joins TRBV12-3 or TRBV12-4 and TRBJ2-1, with D uncertain. This CDR3 is 13 amino acids long. V lost 3 bases and J 9 bases, leaving 12 bases between the germline ends. For the CDR3, the DNA is TGTGCCAGCAGTTTCCCCCTACAAACTGAGCAGTTCTTC. Translated: CASSFPLQTEQFF.

This clonotype has only a few counts. The V gene is TRBV7-9, the J gene TRBJ1-6, with D uncertain. The CDR3 extends over 14 amino acids. Germline CDR1 and CDR2: SEHNR and FQNEAQ (reference sequence). The V end lost 3 bases, the J end lost 3 bases, and 6 bases lay between the germline ends. This CDR3 reads CASSFEGYNSPLHF. The CDR3 DNA reads TGTGCCAGCAGCTTCGAGGGCTATAATTCACCCCTCCACTTT.

This clonotype was detected a few times. The V and J genes are TRBV19 and TRBJ1-5, with 9 nucleotides matching TRBD1. The CDR3 loop spans 15 amino acids. V lost 6 bases, J lost 1 base, and 4 bases stayed unmatched. The germline V gene encodes CDR1 LNHDA and CDR2 SQIVND (reference sequence). CDR3 coding DNA: TGTGCCAGTAGCTGGACAGGGGCGAGCAATCAGCCCCAGCATTTT. Its protein is CASSWTGASNQPQHF.

This clonotype is a singleton in its sample. The CDR3 region has the DNA TGCGCCAGCGAAGTCGGAAATGAGCAGTTCTTC. It is translated as CASEVGNEQFF. V is TRBV5-1 and J is TRBJ2-1; unclear D gene. In germline, CDR1 is SGHRS, CDR2 YFSETQ. This CDR3 has 11 residues. V lost 7 bases, J lost 7 bases, and 9 bases lay in between.

The chain uses TRBV7-9 and TRBJ1-5, with D tentatively TRBD1 (5 bases). Per germline, CDR1 SEHNR and CDR2 FQNEAQ (reference sequence). The V end lost 5 bases, the J end lost 4 bases, and 12 bases lay between the germline ends. This CDR3 has 14 residues. In DNA form, the CDR3 reads TGTGCCAGCAGCGCGGGACTGACAAATCAGCCCCAGCATTTT. This translates into CASSAGLTNQPQHF.

Notes on this clonotype: One end of the junction does not line up with germline, which may come from a read error. The chain recombines TRBV5-3 with TRBJ1-5; perhaps TRBD1 as D (5 bases). Being an ORF, TRBV5-3 has a function that is uncertain. CDR3 length: 16 residues. The chain's CDR3 is CASSLWGLTSNQPQHF. DNA for the CDR3: TGTGCCAGCAGCTTGTGGGGACTTACCAGCAATCAGCCCCAGCATTTT.

The chain uses TRBV4-1 and TRBJ1-2; D might be TRBD1 (6 bases). The V end lost 1 base, the J end lost 2 bases, and 11 bases lay between the germline ends. CDR3 size: 15 residues. Germline V gene data show CDR1 as MGHRA and CDR2 as YSYEKL. The CDR3 here is CASSQVGGANYGYTF. For the CDR3, the DNA is TGCGCCAGCAGCCAAGTTGGGGGCGCGAACTATGGCTACACCTTC.

This chain uses TRBV19 with TRBJ1-5; 7 nucleotides match TRBD1. With 5 bases clipped from V and 7 bases from J, the junction kept 17 bases outside the gene matches. The germline CDR1 and CDR2 sequences are LNHDA and SQIVND (reference sequence). This CDR3 spans 17 amino acids. As DNA, the CDR3 is TGTGCCAGTAGTGCGGTATCGTTACAGGGGAGCGAACAGCCCCAGCATTTT. It yields the protein CASSAVSLQGSEQPQHF. The full variable domain, with the rest looked up from reference TRBV19 and TRBJ1-5, is DGGITQSPKYLFRKEGQNVTLSCEQNLNHDAMYWYRQDPGQGLRLIYYSQIVNDFQKGDIAEGYSVSREKKESFPLTVTSAQKNPTAFYLCASSAVSLQGSEQPQHFGDGTRLSIL.

This clonotype was seen more than once but under ten times. The chain employs TRBV14 and TRBJ1-4; 9 bases are shared with TRBD1. Germline assignment: CDR1 SGHDN and CDR2 FVKESK. V was clipped by 6 bases and J by 2 bases; unmatched bases: 4. This CDR3 contains 15 residues. In nucleotides, the CDR3 is TGTGCCAGCAGACAGGGGGCGAAGACTAATGAAAAACTGTTTTTT. Translated, it gives CASRQGAKTNEKLFF.

This sequence joins TRBV2 and TRBJ2-1; TRBD2 agrees at 10 bases. The CDR3 extends over 17 amino acids. Trimming removed 6 bases from V and 5 bases from J; junction bases left unmatched: 13. CDR1 and CDR2 (germline): SNHLY, FYNNEI. CDR3 sequence: CASSLIASGGLNNEQFF. CDR3 DNA sequence: TGTGCCAGCAGCCTAATTGCTAGCGGGGGTTTAAACAATGAGCAGTTCTTC.

In DNA form, the CDR3 reads TGCGCCAGCAGCTATGGGGGATTAGAACTCTCTGGAAACACCATATATTTT. Residues: CASSYGGLELSGNTIYF. The rearrangement uses TRBV5-1 and TRBJ1-3, with D possibly being TRBD1 (5 bases). Germline V gene sequence: CDR1 SGHRS, CDR2 YFSETQ. This CDR3 has 17 residues. The V and J ends lost 3 bases and 0 bases respectively, with 16 bases between them.

The chain carries TRBV12-5 and TRBJ1-2; 7 bases align to TRBD1. Trimming at V came to 7 bases and at J to 3 bases, leaving 11 bases not matched to a gene. CDR3 length: 15 residues. Germline CDR1 reads LGHNT; CDR2 reads FRNRAP. CDR3 residues: CASDYYLGTDYGYTF. In DNA form, the CDR3 reads TGTGCTAGTGACTATTATCTCGGGACAGACTATGGCTACACCTTC.

The CDR3 loop reads CASMGQRLSTDTQYF. The CDR3 DNA reads TGTGCCAGCATGGGGCAGAGACTTAGCACAGATACGCAGTATTTT. The J gene is TRBJ2-3, the V gene TRBV2; maybe TRBD1 (5 bases). In germline, CDR1 is SNHLY, CDR2 FYNNEI. V lost 7 bases and J lost 0, with 14 bases in between. This CDR3 is 15 amino acids long. Using reference TRBV2 and TRBJ2-3 for the parts outside the CDR3, the full variable domain is EPEVTQTPSHQVTQMGQEVILRCVPISNHLYFYWYRQILGQKVEFLVSFYNNEISEKSEIFDDQFSVERPDGSNFTLKIRSTKLEDSAMYFCASMGQRLSTDTQYFGPGTRLTVL.

V and J are TRBV27 and TRBJ1-5, with 9 bases that match TRBD1. V shed 5 bases and J 1 base; nucleotides not matched to a gene: 6. Germline V gene lookup returns CDR1 MNHEY and CDR2 SMNVEV (reference sequence). The CDR3 consists of 16 residues. The CDR3 is CASSPAGQGSNQPQHF. CDR3 nucleotide sequence: TGTGCCAGCAGTCCCGCGGGACAGGGAAGCAATCAGCCCCAGCATTTT.

This clonotype came up many times. The V gene is TRBV28, the J gene TRBJ2-1; D uncertain. V lost 3 bases to trimming and J lost 1 base, with 7 bases between them. The germline V gene has CDR1 MDHEN and CDR2 SYDVKM. The CDR3 length is 14 residues. CDR3 residues: CASSFPGSYNEQFF. DNA of the CDR3: TGTGCCAGCAGTTTCCCCGGATCCTACAATGAGCAGTTCTTC.

This clonotype was seen a single time. The chain employs TRBV20-1 and TRBJ1-2; weak D call: TRBD1 (6 bases). There are 14 residues in the CDR3. Germline CDR1 and CDR2: DFQATT and SNEGSKA (reference sequence). V was shortened by 0 bases and J by 2 bases, with 10 bases between the two germline ends. CDR3 DNA sequence: TGCAGTGCTAGAGATCAGGGGCAGAACTATGGCTACACCTTC. Translating gives CSARDQGQNYGYTF.

The rearrangement uses TRBV6-5 and TRBJ2-7, with unresolved D. Per germline, CDR1 MNHEY and CDR2 SVGAGI. The CDR3 spans 13 residues. V shed 4 bases and J shed 5 bases, with 12 bases lying between them. DNA of the CDR3: TGTGCCAGCAGTTCCGGTCCTATGAACGAGCAGTACGTC. Translation: CASSSGPMNEQYV.

The V call is TRBV12-3 or TRBV12-4, the J call TRBJ2-3, with D perhaps TRBD1 or TRBD2 (5 bases each). V shed 3 bases and J shed 11 bases, with 9 bases lying between them. This CDR3 contains 11 residues. For the CDR3, the DNA is TGTGCCAGCAGTTTCCCTGGGGGGCAGTATTTT. Amino acids: CASSFPGGQYF.

The chain uses TRBV3-1 and TRBJ1-1; no clear D gene. Germline V gene lookup returns CDR1 LGHDT and CDR2 YNNKEL (reference sequence). The length of the CDR3 is 15 residues. V was cut by 2 bases and J by 0 bases, with 10 bases left in between. The CDR3 loop reads CASSQILSVNTEAFF. CDR3 coding DNA: TGTGCCAGCAGCCAAATACTGAGTGTGAACACTGAAGCTTTCTTT.

This clonotype was picked up a small number of times. The chain recombines TRBV7-9 with TRBJ1-2; 7 positions agree with TRBD1. With 4 bases clipped from V and 1 base from J, the junction kept 6 bases outside the gene matches. The CDR3 runs 15 residues. Germline V gene lookup returns CDR1 SEHNR and CDR2 FQNEAQ (reference sequence). The CDR3 loop reads CASSSWDRRNYGYTF. The DNA of the CDR3 is TGTGCCAGCAGCTCGTGGGACAGACGTAACTATGGCTACACCTTC. Full variable domain (missing parts from reference TRBV7-9 and TRBJ1-2): DTGVSQNPRHKITKRGQNVTFRCDPISEHNRLYWYRQTLGQGPEFLTYFQNEAQLEKSRLLSDRFSAERPKGSFSTLEIQRTEQGDSAMYLCASSSWDRRNYGYTFGSGTRLTVV.

This clonotype was detected a few times. J is TRBJ2-1 and V is TRBV10-2; TRBD2 matches 8 bases. Germline CDR1 and CDR2: WSHSY and SAAADI. CDR3 length: 17 residues. J lost 5 bases, V lost 2 bases, and 11 bases had no gene match. The CDR3 DNA sequence: TGCGCCAGCAGTGAGAAGACCCGGGGGGGCCTAGACAATGAGCAGTTCTTC. It codes for CASSEKTRGGLDNEQFF.

The chain is built from TRBV7-9 and TRBJ1-1; D perhaps matches TRBD1 (5 bases). This CDR3 contains 15 residues. Trimming took 4 bases from V and 1 from J, leaving 13 bases between them. The germline V gene has CDR1 SEHNR and CDR2 FQNEAQ (reference sequence). CDR3 DNA sequence: TGTGCCAGCAGCTCCCTGGTCGGGGCGAACACTGAAGCTTTCTTT. It codes for CASSSLVGANTEAFF.

This clonotype was counted many times. The rearrangement joins TRBV4-1 to TRBJ2-1, with D perhaps matching TRBD1 (5 bases). The V and J ends lost 0 bases and 7 bases respectively, with 16 bases between them. Germline V gene data show CDR1 as MGHRA and CDR2 as YSYEKL. CDR3 size: 16 residues. CDR3 region: CASSQDRSGLWNEQFF. As DNA, the CDR3 is TGCGCCAGCAGCCAAGATAGGTCAGGGTTGTGGAATGAGCAGTTCTTC.